Below, 31 T cell receptor beta chains from the same sample are listed, as sequenced in a study of HIV-infected patients and healthy controls. cDNA was made from approximately 0.55 ug RNA using alpha and beta constant primers. Alpha and beta chain libraries were made separately by chain-specific third strand synthesis with multiplexing indices. MiXCR was run by TCRdb on the 5' RACE reads, yielding one entry per CDR3 protein. The sample yields around 16,000 distinct CDR3 sequences, around 9.2% seen once. All unsorted peripheral T cells were captured because whole blood was used without fractionation. Sequencing input: blood. These receptors came from an adult in good health.

By share of the sample, this clonotype is medium-sized. The chain carries TRBV28 and TRBJ2-5; D not certain. This CDR3 is 12 amino acids long. CDR1 MDHEN and CDR2 SYDVKM come from the germline V gene. With 2 bases removed from V and 3 bases from J, the gap between germline ends came to 4 bases. CDR3 DNA: TGTGCCAGCAGTTTAATGGAAGAGACCCAGTACTTC. This translates into CASSLMEETQYF.

By share, this clonotype ranks as medium-sized. This chain links TRBV2 with TRBJ2-1, with 10 nucleotides matching TRBD1. V shed 7 bases, J shed 5 bases, and the junction held 5 bases outside the gene matches. This CDR3 spans 14 amino acids. Germline CDR1 and CDR2: SNHLY and FYNNEI. This chain's CDR3 is CASTLDRGDNEQFF. The CDR3 DNA sequence: TGTGCCAGCACCCTGGACAGGGGGGACAATGAGCAGTTCTTC. The whole variable domain, filled in from reference TRBV2 and TRBJ2-1, reads EPEVTQTPSHQVTQMGQEVILRCVPISNHLYFYWYRQILGQKVEFLVSFYNNEISEKSEIFDDQFSVERPDGSNFTLKIRSTKLEDSAMYFCASTLDRGDNEQFFGPGTRLTVL.

CDR3 amino acids: CASSPRTGGGYNEQFF. CDR3 sequence (DNA): TGTGCCAGCAGTCCCCGGACAGGGGGTGGGTACAATGAGCAGTTCTTC. The chain has TRBV27 and TRBJ2-1, with 10 bases identical to TRBD1. This CDR3 spans 16 amino acids. Germline assignment: CDR1 MNHEY and CDR2 SMNVEV (reference sequence). Unmatched junction bases numbered 8, after V lost 5 bases and J lost 4 bases.

This clonotype is classed as medium-sized. The chain uses TRBV14 and TRBJ2-5; no clear D. The V gene lost 0 bases and the J gene lost 2 bases, with 13 bases spanning the gap. Germline CDR1 SGHDN, CDR2 FVKESK. The CDR3 runs to 16 residues. Here the CDR3 reads CASSQDSIAWQETQYF. The CDR3 nucleotides read TGTGCCAGCAGCCAAGACTCTATCGCGTGGCAAGAGACCCAGTACTTC.

Many counts were recorded for this clonotype. V usage is TRBV11-2 and J usage is TRBJ1-2; tentatively, D is TRBD1 (5 bases). Germline V lookup: CDR1 SGHAT, CDR2 FQNNGV. V was shortened by 4 bases and J by 4 bases, with 28 bases between the two germline ends. The CDR3 covers 19 residues. Here the CDR3 reads CASSSRFMPVGDSAYGYTF. CDR3 DNA sequence: TGTGCCAGCAGCTCACGGTTCATGCCTGTAGGGGACTCGGCCTATGGCTACACCTTC.

This clonotype rates as medium-sized. V usage is TRBV20-1 and J usage is TRBJ1-1; a weak D match, TRBD1 (6 bases). CDR3 length equals 13 residues. The germline CDR1 and CDR2 sequences are DFQATT and SNEGSKA (reference sequence). Between the trimmed V and J ends, which lost 4 bases and 6 bases, there was a span of 15 bases. The CDR3 sequence is CSANGARGAEAFF. CDR3 bases: TGCAGTGCTAACGGGGCCAGGGGAGCTGAAGCTTTCTTT.

This clonotype was counted at least ten times. CDR3 DNA: TGTGCCAGCAGCCCGAACCGACAGAGCAATCAGCCCCAGCATTTT. This sequence encodes CASSPNRQSNQPQHF. V usage is TRBV7-2 and J usage is TRBJ1-5; tentatively, D is TRBD1 (5 bases). The CDR3 loop spans 15 amino acids. In germline, CDR1 is SGHTA, CDR2 FQGNSA. The V end was cut by 5 bases, the J end by 1 base, with 12 bases between.

This clonotype has at least ten counts. CDR3 coding DNA: TGTGCCAGCGCGGGCGCTAGTCCAGGGGAGCTGTTTTTT. This codes for CASAGASPGELFF. V is TRBV7-9 and J is TRBJ2-2; perhaps TRBD2 as D (5 bases). V was pared by 8 bases and J by 8 bases, with 15 bases between. From germline, CDR1 is SEHNR and CDR2 FQNEAQ (reference sequence). The length of the CDR3 is 13 residues.

In its sample, this clonotype was seen many times. The rearrangement joins TRBV20-1 to TRBJ1-2; 7 bases align to TRBD1. With V trimmed by 2 bases and J by 6 bases, 6 bases remained unmatched. The CDR3 covers 13 residues. CDR1 DFQATT and CDR2 SNEGSKA come from the germline V gene (reference sequence). CDR3 loop: CSARRQGVDGYTF. CDR3 in DNA: TGCAGTGCTAGACGACAGGGAGTGGATGGCTACACCTTC.

The chain couples TRBV19 to TRBJ2-3; 10 positions match TRBD1. V was clipped by 6 bases and J by 4 bases; unmatched bases: 4. Germline V gives CDR1 LNHDA, CDR2 SQIVND (reference sequence). This CDR3 spans 14 amino acids. For the CDR3, the DNA is TGTGCCAGTAGCATGGGGACAGGGGCAGATACGCAGTATTTT. Amino acid sequence: CASSMGTGADTQYF.

By its share, this clonotype is medium-sized (0.01 to 0.1%). V is TRBV28 and J is TRBJ1-5, with TRBD1 matching over 9 bases. Trimming took 5 bases from V and 7 from J; bases not matched to a gene: 6. The CDR3 has 14 residues. The V gene's germline CDR1 is MDHEN and CDR2 SYDVKM. CDR3 in DNA: TGTGCCAGCAGTCCCGGGACAGGGCAACAGCCCCAGCATTTT. It specifies CASSPGTGQQPQHF. The variable domain in full, with the rest retrieved from reference TRBV28 and TRBJ1-5, is DVKVTQSSRYLVKRTGEKVFLECVQDMDHENMFWYRQDPGLGLRLIYFSYDVKMKEKGDIPEGYSVSREKKERFSLILESASTNQTSMYLCASSPGTGQQPQHFGDGTRLSIL.

By share, this clonotype counts as medium-sized. CDR3 sequence: CASSPRGTTDTQYF. The CDR3 DNA reads TGTGCCAGCAGCCCCCGGGGTACCACAGATACGCAGTATTTT. This rearrangement joins TRBV11-3 to TRBJ2-3; D is possibly TRBD2 (5 bases). Germline V gene sequence: CDR1 SGHNT, CDR2 YENEEA. This CDR3 spans 14 amino acids. The germline V and J ends were trimmed by 5 bases and 2 bases, with 11 bases remaining between them. The full variable domain, completed using reference TRBV11-3 and TRBJ2-3, is EAGVVQSPRYKIIEKKQPVAFWCNPISGHNTLYWYLQNLGQGPELLIRYENEEAVDDSQLPKDRFSAERLKGVDSTLKIQPAELGDSAVYLCASSPRGTTDTQYFGPGTRLTVL.

This clonotype was counted at least ten times. The V and J genes are TRBV7-9 and TRBJ2-6; D ambiguous. The CDR3 loop spans 16 amino acids. Trimming took off 7 bases at V and 4 bases at J, with 17 bases between the two ends. Germline V gene sequence: CDR1 SEHNR, CDR2 FQNEAQ (reference sequence). The CDR3: CASTHPSFSGANVLTF. CDR3 nucleotides: TGTGCCAGCACCCACCCGTCATTCTCGGGGGCCAACGTCCTGACTTTC.

This clonotype was counted only a few times. The V gene is TRBV19, the J gene TRBJ1-1; D is unclear. CDR3 size: 13 residues. Per the germline V gene, CDR1 is LNHDA and CDR2 is SQIVND (reference sequence). V was clipped by 7 bases and J by 5 bases, with 14 bases between them. CDR3 protein: CASKGLGGTEAFF. The CDR3 coding sequence is TGTGCCAGTAAGGGTCTCGGTGGGACTGAAGCTTTCTTT. The full variable domain, its missing parts supplied by reference TRBV19 and TRBJ1-1, is DGGITQSPKYLFRKEGQNVTLSCEQNLNHDAMYWYRQDPGQGLRLIYYSQIVNDFQKGDIAEGYSVSREKKESFPLTVTSAQKNPTAFYLCASKGLGGTEAFFGQGTRLTVV.

This clonotype was seen ten or more times. The chain uses TRBV3-1 and TRBJ1-1; tentatively, D is TRBD1 (6 bases). The ends were cut back, 4 bases at V and 1 base at J, with 13 bases in the middle. Germline V gives CDR1 LGHDT, CDR2 YNNKEL (reference sequence). The CDR3 sequence is 15 residues long. The CDR3 sequence: CASSLPGQQNTEAFF. The CDR3 DNA is TGTGCCAGCAGCCTACCGGGACAACAGAACACTGAAGCTTTCTTT. Using reference TRBV3-1 and TRBJ1-1 for the parts outside the CDR3, the full variable domain is DTAVSQTPKYLVTQMGNDKSIKCEQNLGHDTMYWYKQDSKKFLKIMFSYNNKELIINETVPNRFSPKSPDKAHLNLHINSLELGDSAVYFCASSLPGQQNTEAFFGQGTRLTVV.

This clonotype was seen many times. This chain uses TRBV14 with TRBJ2-5; D remains unclear. The V gene lost 1 base and the J gene lost 3 bases, with 6 bases spanning the gap. The CDR3 spans 13 residues. Germline V CDR1 and CDR2: SGHDN, FVKESK. The chain's CDR3 is CASSQAPKETQYF. DNA for the CDR3: TGTGCCAGCAGCCAAGCCCCCAAAGAGACCCAGTACTTC.

This clonotype was recorded many times. The rearrangement uses TRBV29-1 and TRBJ2-7; D not certain. The CDR3 extends over 14 amino acids. Deletions cut 4 bases from V and 0 bases from J, with 13 bases between. Germline values: CDR1 SQVTM, CDR2 ANQGSEA. This CDR3 is CSVVTASFSYEQYV. CDR3 in DNA: TGCAGCGTTGTCACAGCATCGTTCTCCTACGAGCAGTACGTC.

Within the sample, this clonotype is medium-sized (0.01 to 0.1%). The rearrangement links TRBV7-2 to TRBJ2-1, with 10 bases matching TRBD2. J lost 4 bases, V lost 6 bases, and 9 bases had no gene match. The CDR3 totals 16 residues. CDR1 SGHTA and CDR2 FQGNSA come from the germline V gene. In DNA form, the CDR3 reads TGTGCCAGCAGACCAACCCGGACTAGCGGTTACAATGAGCAGTTCTTC. Its translation is CASRPTRTSGYNEQFF.

The chain uses TRBV7-2 and TRBJ2-3, with D possibly TRBD2 on 7 matching bases. The V end was cut by 5 bases, the J end by 2 bases, with 17 bases between. The CDR3 totals 16 residues. Per germline, CDR1 SGHTA and CDR2 FQGNSA. The CDR3, as DNA: TGTGCCAGCAGCGTAGAGGGGGGGAGGCCCACAGATACGCAGTATTTT. Its translation: CASSVEGGRPTDTQYF. Full variable domain (outside the CDR3, taken from reference TRBV7-2 and TRBJ2-3): GAGVSQSPSNKVTEKGKDVELRCDPISGHTALYWYRQSLGQGLEFLIYFQGNSAPDKSGLPSDRFSAERTGGSVSTLTIQRTQQEDSAVYLCASSVEGGRPTDTQYFGPGTRLTVL.

This clonotype was seen many times. The chain couples TRBV6-6 to TRBJ2-3, with D perhaps matching TRBD1 or TRBD2 (5 bases each). The CDR3 loop spans 14 amino acids. The V end lost 2 bases, the J end lost 4 bases, and 10 bases lay between the germline ends. Germline V lookup: CDR1 MNHNY, CDR2 SVGAGI (reference sequence). CDR3 bases: TGTGCCAGCAGTTACGCAGGGCGGGCAGATACGCAGTATTTT. Translating it yields CASSYAGRADTQYF.

This clonotype was recorded at least ten times. V gene TRBV20-1 combines with J gene TRBJ1-4; 7 nucleotides line up with TRBD1. J lost 8 bases, V lost 4 bases, and 4 bases had no gene match. This CDR3 is built from 12 residues. Germline V lookup: CDR1 DFQATT, CDR2 SNEGSKA (reference sequence). CDR3: CSATQGGEKLFF. CDR3 in DNA: TGCAGTGCTACCCAGGGGGGGGAAAAACTGTTTTTT.

This clonotype was counted many times. The chain recombines TRBV29-1 with TRBJ2-5; TRBD1 is a possible D gene (6 bases). Trimming shortened V by 0 bases and J by 5 bases, and 16 bases separated the two germline ends. There are 15 residues in the CDR3. From germline, CDR1 is SQVTM and CDR2 ANQGSEA. CDR3 nucleotide sequence: TGCAGCGTTGAAGATTGGCAGGGGCGCACCGAGACCCAGTACTTC. Residues: CSVEDWQGRTETQYF.

This clonotype appeared a few times. CDR3 sequence reads: CSAPRSGDEQFF. The CDR3 nucleotides read TGCAGTGCTCCGCGGAGCGGAGATGAGCAGTTCTTC. The chain links TRBV20-1 to TRBJ2-1; TRBD2 is a possible D gene (5 bases). The germline gives CDR1 DFQATT, CDR2 SNEGSKA (reference sequence). The CDR3 covers 12 residues. V was trimmed by 5 bases and J by 8 bases, leaving 13 bases between them.

This clonotype has more than one count but fewer than ten. The rearrangement uses TRBV2 and TRBJ2-2; D not certain. Germline CDR1 is SNHLY and CDR2 is FYNNEI. Between the trimmed V and J ends, which lost 4 bases and 1 base, there was a span of 10 bases. The CDR3 is 15 residues long. The DNA of the CDR3 is TGTGCCAGCAGTGTGCCAGGAAAGAACACCGGGGAGCTGTTTTTT. It codes for CASSVPGKNTGELFF.

This clonotype was counted at least ten times. The chain joins TRBV28 to TRBJ1-1, with no clear D. The CDR3 sequence is 11 residues long. Per germline, CDR1 MDHEN and CDR2 SYDVKM. The germline V and J ends were trimmed by 3 bases and 6 bases, with 5 bases remaining between them. This chain's CDR3 is CASSFGAEAFF. The CDR3 nucleotides are TGTGCCAGCAGTTTTGGCGCTGAAGCTTTCTTT.

There are a few counts of this clonotype. The chain has TRBV6-6 and TRBJ2-5; D call uncertain. CDR3 length: 13 amino acids. The germline V and J ends were trimmed by 4 bases and 4 bases, with 10 bases remaining between them. The germline CDR1 and CDR2 sequences are MNHNY and SVGAGI (reference sequence). The CDR3 is CASSSGPRETQYF. The DNA for the CDR3 is TGTGCCAGCAGTTCCGGCCCACGAGAGACCCAGTACTTC.

In this sample, this clonotype turned up many times. This chain joins TRBV7-9 and TRBJ2-3; 10 bases map to TRBD2. CDR3 length equals 16 residues. CDR1 is SEHNR and CDR2 is FQNEAQ in the germline V gene (reference sequence). V lost 4 bases, J lost 1 base, and 5 bases stayed unmatched. The CDR3 region is CASSYLAGVGTDTQYF. In DNA form, the CDR3 reads TGTGCCAGCAGCTACCTAGCGGGAGTCGGCACAGATACGCAGTATTTT.

Within the sample, this clonotype is medium-sized. The chain carries TRBV20-1 and TRBJ1-1, with D hard to call. Trimming left V 6 bases short and J 2 bases short, with 16 bases between. The germline V gene has CDR1 DFQATT and CDR2 SNEGSKA (reference sequence). The CDR3 spans 14 residues. CDR3 region: CSAKLKDFNTEAFF. The CDR3 DNA sequence: TGCAGTGCAAAGCTCAAGGACTTTAACACTGAAGCTTTCTTT.

This sequence joins TRBV29-1 and TRBJ2-1, with TRBD1 matching 10 bases. V dropped 1 base and J dropped 11; count of bases not matched to a gene: 14. This CDR3 has 16 residues. Germline values: CDR1 SQVTM, CDR2 ANQGSEA. CDR3 bases: TGCAGCGTTGAAGGATGGGGTGACAGGGGGCAAAATAAGCAGTTCTTC. As protein: CSVEGWGDRGQNKQFF.

This clonotype appeared a single time. The chain recombines TRBV24-1 with TRBJ2-2; 9 nucleotides match TRBD2. This CDR3 contains 16 residues. V lost 3 bases and J lost 2; bases outside the gene matches: 3. Germline assignment: CDR1 KGHDR and CDR2 SFDVKD. This CDR3 is CATSDPTSGNTGELFF. The CDR3 DNA is TGTGCCACCAGTGATCCGACTAGCGGCAACACCGGGGAGCTGTTTTTT.

In this sample, this clonotype turned up many times. This chain uses TRBV12-3 or TRBV12-4 with TRBJ1-2, with a weak D call TRBD1 (6 bases). CDR3 length: 13 amino acids. V was clipped by 7 bases and J by 2 bases, with 11 bases between them. Written as DNA, the CDR3 is TGTGCCAGCACTTACAGGGAGAACTATGGCTACACCTTC. Protein sequence: CASTYRENYGYTF.